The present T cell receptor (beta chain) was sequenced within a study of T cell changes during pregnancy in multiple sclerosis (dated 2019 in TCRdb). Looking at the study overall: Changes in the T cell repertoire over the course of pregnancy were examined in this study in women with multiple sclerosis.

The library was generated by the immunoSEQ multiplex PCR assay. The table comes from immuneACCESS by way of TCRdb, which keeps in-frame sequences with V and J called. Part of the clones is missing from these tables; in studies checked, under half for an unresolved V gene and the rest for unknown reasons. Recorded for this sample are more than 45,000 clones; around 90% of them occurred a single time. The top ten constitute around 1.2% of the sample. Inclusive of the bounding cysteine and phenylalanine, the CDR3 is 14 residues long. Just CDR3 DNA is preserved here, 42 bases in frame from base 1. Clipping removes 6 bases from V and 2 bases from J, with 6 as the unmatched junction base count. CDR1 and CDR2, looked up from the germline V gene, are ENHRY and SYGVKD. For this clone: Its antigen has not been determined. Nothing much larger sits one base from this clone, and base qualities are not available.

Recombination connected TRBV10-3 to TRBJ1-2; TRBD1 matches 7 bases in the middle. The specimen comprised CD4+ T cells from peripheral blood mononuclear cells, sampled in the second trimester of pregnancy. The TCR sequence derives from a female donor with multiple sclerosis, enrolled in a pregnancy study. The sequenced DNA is TGTGCCATCAGGGAAACGACAGGGAACTATGGCTACACCTTC. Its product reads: CAIRETTGNYGYTF.